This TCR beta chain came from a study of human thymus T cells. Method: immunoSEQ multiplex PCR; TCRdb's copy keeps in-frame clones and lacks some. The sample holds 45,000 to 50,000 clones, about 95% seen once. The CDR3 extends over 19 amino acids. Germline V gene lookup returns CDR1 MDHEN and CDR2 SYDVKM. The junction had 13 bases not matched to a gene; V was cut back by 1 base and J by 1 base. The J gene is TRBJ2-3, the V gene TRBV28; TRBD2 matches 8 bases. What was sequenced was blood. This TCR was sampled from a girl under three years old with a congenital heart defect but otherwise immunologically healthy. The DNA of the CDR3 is TGTGCCAGCAGTTTATACCCCGGGTACACGGGAGGGCGCACAGATACGCAGTATTTT. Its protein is CASSLYPGYTGGRTDTQYF.